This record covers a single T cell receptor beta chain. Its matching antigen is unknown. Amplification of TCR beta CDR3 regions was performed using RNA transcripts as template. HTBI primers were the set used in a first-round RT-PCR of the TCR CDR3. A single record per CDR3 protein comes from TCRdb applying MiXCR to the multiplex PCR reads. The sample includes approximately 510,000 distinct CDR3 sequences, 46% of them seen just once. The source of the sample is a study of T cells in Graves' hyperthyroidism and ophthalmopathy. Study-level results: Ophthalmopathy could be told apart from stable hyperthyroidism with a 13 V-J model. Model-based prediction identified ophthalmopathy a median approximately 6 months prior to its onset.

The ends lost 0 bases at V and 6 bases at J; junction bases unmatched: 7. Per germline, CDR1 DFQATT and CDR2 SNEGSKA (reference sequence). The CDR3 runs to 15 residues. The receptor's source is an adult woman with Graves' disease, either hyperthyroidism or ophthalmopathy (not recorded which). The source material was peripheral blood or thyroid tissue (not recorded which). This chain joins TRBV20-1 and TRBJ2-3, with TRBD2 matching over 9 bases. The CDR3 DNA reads TGCAGTGCTAGAGATCTACTAGCGGGCATGGATACGCAGTATTTT. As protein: CSARDLLAGMDTQYF.